These 28 T cell receptor beta chains originate from one sample sequenced in a study of T cells after yellow fever vaccination. TCRdb itself ran the 5' RACE reads through MiXCR, one entry per CDR3 protein. This sample has some 600,000 distinct CDR3 sequences, with roughly 12% found just once. The source was PBMCs, collected on the day of the yellow fever booster vaccination. The receptor set was obtained from a man aged 25 to 45 who received the YFV17D yellow fever vaccine.

V and J are TRBV5-1 and TRBJ2-5; 8 bases are shared with TRBD2. The CDR3 length is 15 residues. The germline CDR1 and CDR2 sequences are SGHRS and YFSETQ. V lost 2 bases to trimming and J lost 2 bases; unmatched junction nucleotides: 5. CDR3 sequence: CASSFSPGGQETQYF. In DNA, the CDR3 is TGCGCCAGCAGCTTCTCCCCGGGAGGGCAAGAGACCCAGTACTTC.

This clonotype was counted a few times. The CDR3 sequence: CASSLAQVREGEQYF. The CDR3 DNA reads TGTGCCAGCAGCTTAGCGCAGGTCAGGGAGGGCGAGCAGTACTTC. The V call is TRBV7-9, the J call TRBJ2-7; TRBD2 agrees at 7 bases. The CDR3 runs to 15 residues. After removal of 0 bases from V and 6 bases from J, the junction contained 8 bases not matched to a gene. In germline, CDR1 is SEHNR, CDR2 FQNEAQ (reference sequence).

This clonotype came up a few times. The rearrangement links TRBV7-2 to TRBJ2-7; possible D gene TRBD2, 5 bases. This CDR3 spans 10 amino acids. Trimming cost V 11 bases and J 6 bases, with 11 bases left between them. CDR1 is SGHTA, CDR2 FQGNSA, per germline. The CDR3 spells CAQRGIEQYF. DNA for the CDR3: TGTGCCCAGAGAGGGATCGAGCAGTACTTC.

This clonotype was seen ten or more times. This rearrangement joins TRBV2 to TRBJ2-7, with D hard to call. The germline V and J ends were trimmed by 3 bases and 11 bases, with 11 bases remaining between them. The CDR3 consists of 11 residues. CDR1 SNHLY and CDR2 FYNNEI come from the germline V gene. CDR3 in DNA: TGTGCCAGCAGTGAGGACCGTTCGAAGTACTTC. Its translation: CASSEDRSKYF.

The sample holds a few counts of this clonotype. The chain employs TRBV18 and TRBJ2-5, with 7 positions matching TRBD2. Trimming removed 3 bases from V and 5 bases from J; junction bases left unmatched: 21. The germline CDR1 and CDR2 sequences are KGHSH and LQKENI. This CDR3 has 19 amino acids. The CDR3 coding sequence is TGTGCCAGCTCACCCCTTCCCCCGGCGGGAGCCACCGGGTGGGAGACCCAGTACTTC. Amino acid sequence: CASSPLPPAGATGWETQYF.

This clonotype was seen many times. The chain is built from TRBV7-9 and TRBJ2-7; D tentatively fits TRBD1 or TRBD2 (5 bases each). Germline V gene data show CDR1 as SEHNR and CDR2 as FQNEAQ (reference sequence). This CDR3 spans 17 amino acids. The V end lost 5 bases, the J end lost 4 bases, and 24 bases lay between the germline ends. This CDR3 reads CASSNRDGRSSSYEQYF. The CDR3 nucleotides are TGTGCCAGCAGCAACCGGGACGGGCGTAGTAGCAGTTACGAGCAGTACTTC.

This clonotype was seen more than once but under ten times. The chain links TRBV29-1 to TRBJ2-7; TRBD1 agrees at 7 bases. Germline V lookup: CDR1 SQVTM, CDR2 ANQGSEA. V shed 5 bases and J 2 bases; nucleotides not matched to a gene: 12. The CDR3 is 15 residues long. This CDR3 reads CSVFEERRGPYEQYF. In DNA, the CDR3 is TGCAGCGTTTTTGAGGAAAGAAGGGGGCCCTACGAGCAGTACTTC.

The gene calls are TRBV12-3 or TRBV12-4 and TRBJ1-6; D gene ambiguous. Trimming removed 4 bases from V and 9 bases from J, with 16 bases in between. The CDR3 covers 15 residues. The chain's CDR3 is CASSSSGEFVSPLHF. In DNA form, the CDR3 reads TGTGCCAGCAGTTCATCCGGGGAGTTTGTTTCACCCCTCCACTTT.

This clonotype was counted between two and nine times. The chain combines TRBV6-1 with TRBJ1-6; D is unclear. Deletions cut 5 bases from V and 7 bases from J, with 18 bases between. CDR1 is MNHNS and CDR2 is SASEGT in the germline V gene. This CDR3 is built from 16 residues. The CDR3 bases are TGTGCCAGCAGTCCCCGGCAGGAGATCCAGAATTCACCCCTCCACTTT. Encoded protein: CASSPRQEIQNSPLHF.

This rearrangement joins TRBV20-1 to TRBJ2-5; TRBD2 is a possible D gene (7 bases). The CDR3 length is 14 residues. Deletions cut 1 base from V and 5 bases from J, with 14 bases between. Germline assignment: CDR1 DFQATT and CDR2 SNEGSKA (reference sequence). The CDR3 is CSARGGGRAETQYF. CDR3 bases: TGCAGTGCTAGAGGGGGGGGCAGAGCGGAGACCCAGTACTTC.

This clonotype was counted only a few times. V and J are TRBV25-1 and TRBJ2-5, with 7 nucleotides matching TRBD1. Germline loops: CDR1 MGHDK, CDR2 SYGVNS. CDR3 length: 14 residues. The V gene end was trimmed by 3 bases and the J gene end by 3 bases; junction bases not matched to a gene: 4. Here the CDR3 reads CASSDLQGEETQYF. In DNA, the CDR3 is TGTGCCAGCAGTGACCTCCAGGGGGAAGAGACCCAGTACTTC.

V and J are TRBV19 and TRBJ2-1, with a weak D call TRBD1 (5 bases). CDR1 is LNHDA and CDR2 is SQIVND in the germline V gene (reference sequence). The V and J ends lost 4 bases and 6 bases respectively, with 10 bases between them. The CDR3 has 13 residues. The CDR3 bases are TGTGCCAGTAGTACGCGACAGACCAATGAGCAGTTCTTC. As protein: CASSTRQTNEQFF.

The CDR3: CSVGPSYEQYF. DNA of the CDR3: TGCAGCGTGGGGCCCTCCTACGAGCAGTACTTC. The rearrangement links TRBV29-1 to TRBJ2-7; perhaps TRBD1 as D (5 bases). Germline V gene sequence: CDR1 SQVTM, CDR2 ANQGSEA. Trimming left V 6 bases short and J 0 bases short, with 6 bases between. This CDR3 spans 11 amino acids.

This clonotype occurred a few times. J is TRBJ2-1 and V is TRBV10-1, with 8 nucleotides matching TRBD2. The CDR3 spans 16 residues. The V segment lost 5 bases and the J segment 0 bases; nucleotides outside the gene matches: 6. Germline CDR1 WNHNN, CDR2 SYGVQD (reference sequence). CDR3 DNA: TGCGCCAGCAGTCCACTTAGCGGGAACTCCTACAATGAGCAGTTCTTC. This encodes CASSPLSGNSYNEQFF.

The rearrangement joins TRBV27 to TRBJ2-7; weak D call: TRBD1 (8 bases). The germline V gene encodes CDR1 MNHEY and CDR2 SMNVEV (reference sequence). The CDR3 contains 15 residues. Trimming left V 10 bases short and J 1 base short, with 20 bases between. For the CDR3, the DNA is TGTGCCACAGGAGGGGGGGACAGGCGTTCCTACGAGCAGTACTTC. Amino acids: CATGGGDRRSYEQYF.

The chain employs TRBV20-1 and TRBJ2-1, with D hard to call. Trimming left V 6 bases short and J 0 bases short, with 12 bases between. This CDR3 is built from 14 residues. Germline CDR1 is DFQATT and CDR2 is SNEGSKA (reference sequence). Here the CDR3 reads CSAAYTSSYNEQFF. In nucleotides, the CDR3 is TGCAGTGCAGCCTACACGAGCTCCTACAATGAGCAGTTCTTC.

This sequence joins TRBV19 and TRBJ2-5, with no clear D. The CDR3 totals 11 residues. Trimming took off 9 bases at V and 5 bases at J, with 10 bases between the two ends. The V gene's germline CDR1 is LNHDA and CDR2 SQIVND (reference sequence). CDR3: CASAIGETQYF. Here the CDR3 DNA reads TGTGCCAGCGCCATTGGGGAGACCCAGTACTTC.

This clonotype has only a few counts. V gene TRBV15 combines with J gene TRBJ2-7; the D is unclear. V was shortened by 0 bases and J by 4 bases, with 13 bases between the two germline ends. The CDR3 runs 15 residues. Looked up from germline, CDR1 is LNHNV and CDR2 is YYDKDF (reference sequence). CDR3 amino acids: CATSRDWVKPYEQYF. DNA of the CDR3: TGTGCCACCAGCAGAGATTGGGTCAAGCCTTACGAGCAGTACTTC.

The rearrangement links TRBV24-1 to TRBJ2-1; D gene ambiguous. The CDR3 length is 13 residues. Trimming left V 0 bases short and J 6 bases short, with 5 bases between. Germline CDR1 reads KGHDR; CDR2 reads SFDVKD. The CDR3 nucleotides are TGTGCCACCAGTGATTTGGCGGTCAATGAGCAGTTCTTC. This translates into CATSDLAVNEQFF.

This sequence joins TRBV6-1 and TRBJ1-3, with a tentative D call TRBD1 (5 bases). The CDR3 has 15 amino acids. Trimming shortened V by 6 bases and J by 0 bases, and 12 bases separated the two germline ends. CDR1 MNHNS and CDR2 SASEGT come from the germline V gene. In DNA, the CDR3 is TGTGCCAGCAGCCCCGGCGGGGGCTCTGGAAACACCATATATTTT. Translating gives CASSPGGGSGNTIYF.

The chain recombines TRBV20-1 with TRBJ1-2; TRBD1 is a possible D gene (5 bases). V dropped 6 bases and J dropped 4 bases, with 15 bases sitting between them. The CDR3 sequence is 13 residues long. Germline CDR1 is DFQATT and CDR2 is SNEGSKA (reference sequence). As DNA, the CDR3 is TGCAGTGCCCCCACCAGGGTCCGCTATGGCTACACCTTC. This translates into CSAPTRVRYGYTF.

The V gene is TRBV20-1, the J gene TRBJ2-3, with 9 bases aligning to TRBD1. CDR3 length equals 16 residues. The V and J ends lost 0 bases and 4 bases, in that order; junction bases with no gene match: 8. The germline CDR1 and CDR2 sequences are DFQATT and SNEGSKA (reference sequence). CDR3 bases: TGCAGTGCTAGAGACGGGACAGGGTCGTCTCCAGATACGCAGTATTTT. Translating gives CSARDGTGSSPDTQYF.

This chain connects TRBV12-3 or TRBV12-4 to TRBJ2-2; perhaps TRBD1 as D (6 bases). Between the trimmed V and J ends, which lost 2 bases and 6 bases, there was a span of 10 bases. The length of the CDR3 is 14 residues. The CDR3 nucleotides read TGTGCCAGCAGTTTACCCAGGGGACCCGGGGAGCTGTTTTTT. Encoded protein: CASSLPRGPGELFF.

This clonotype was observed a handful of times. The V and J genes are TRBV3-1 and TRBJ1-2; perhaps TRBD1 as D (5 bases). The CDR3 has 15 residues. From germline, CDR1 is LGHDT and CDR2 YNNKEL (reference sequence). Trimming stripped 6 bases from V and 2 bases from J, with 16 bases between. The CDR3 nucleotides read TGTGCCAGCAGTCAAAGACAGACAGCCAACTATGGCTACACCTTC. This sequence encodes CASSQRQTANYGYTF.

This clonotype was picked up many times. The V and J genes are TRBV20-1 and TRBJ1-1; unclear D gene. Germline V CDR1 and CDR2: DFQATT, SNEGSKA (reference sequence). The CDR3 spans 13 residues. The V and J ends lost 6 bases and 1 base respectively, with 12 bases between them. DNA of the CDR3: TGCAGTGCAGCGGTAGGAGGGAACACTGAAGCTTTCTTT. Translated, it gives CSAAVGGNTEAFF.

This clonotype was found a few times. This rearrangement joins TRBV27 to TRBJ1-4; 8 bases line up with TRBD1. The CDR3 has 15 residues. Germline CDR1 MNHEY, CDR2 SMNVEV (reference sequence). V dropped 5 bases and J dropped 7; count of bases not matched to a gene: 9. The chain's CDR3 is CASSPRTGPGEKLFF. CDR3 bases: TGTGCCAGCAGTCCACGGACAGGGCCTGGTGAAAAACTGTTTTTT.

The chain uses TRBV18 and TRBJ2-1, with 8 bases matching TRBD1. The CDR3 extends over 18 amino acids. With V trimmed by 0 bases and J by 3 bases, 10 bases remained unmatched. CDR1 is KGHSH and CDR2 is LQKENI in the germline V gene. CDR3 sequence: CASSPPVGQGANYNEQFF. In DNA, the CDR3 is TGTGCCAGCTCACCACCGGTTGGGCAGGGGGCAAACTACAATGAGCAGTTCTTC.

This chain joins TRBV19 and TRBJ2-7, with 9 nucleotides matching TRBD1. The ends lost 5 bases at V and 2 bases at J; junction bases unmatched: 7. The CDR3 length is 15 residues. CDR1 and CDR2 (germline): LNHDA, SQIVND (reference sequence). In DNA form, the CDR3 reads TGTGCCAGTAGTCGGGTCGGGACAGGGCCCTACGAGCAGTACTTC. Translating gives CASSRVGTGPYEQYF.